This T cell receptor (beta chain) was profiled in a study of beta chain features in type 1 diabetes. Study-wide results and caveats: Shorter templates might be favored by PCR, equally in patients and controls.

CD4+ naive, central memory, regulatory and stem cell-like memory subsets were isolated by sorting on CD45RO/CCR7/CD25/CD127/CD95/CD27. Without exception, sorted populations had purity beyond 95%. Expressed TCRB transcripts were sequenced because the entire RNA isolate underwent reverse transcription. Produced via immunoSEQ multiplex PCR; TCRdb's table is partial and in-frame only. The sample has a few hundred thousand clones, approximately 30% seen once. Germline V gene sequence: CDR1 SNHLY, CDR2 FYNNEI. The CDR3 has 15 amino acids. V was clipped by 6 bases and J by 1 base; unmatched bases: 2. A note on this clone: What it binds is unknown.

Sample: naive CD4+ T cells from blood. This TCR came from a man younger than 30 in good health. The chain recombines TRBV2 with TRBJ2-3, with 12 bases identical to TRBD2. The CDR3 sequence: CASRRLAGGTDTQYF. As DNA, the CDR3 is TGTGCCAGCAGGAGACTAGCGGGAGGCACAGATACGCAGTATTTT.